Each of the 30 T cell receptor beta chains below was sequenced from the same sample in a study of OX40 agonist ivuxolimab in advanced cancers. To prepare the library, the immunoSEQ multiplex PCR assay was applied. TCRdb mirrors the immuneACCESS table, restricted to in-frame sequences. Some clones are absent from its copies; in checked studies, under half trace to an unresolved V gene, and the reason for the others is unknown. In this sample the table shows 57,000 or so clones, over 80% of which occur a single time. The ten top clones hold roughly 0.6% of the sample. Specimen: CD4+ or CD8+ T cells sorted from blood, collected in a trial of the OX40 agonist ivuxolimab. The receptors shown here come from an adult with an advanced solid tumor such as melanoma, head and neck, liver or kidney cancer.

The rearrangement links TRBV28 to TRBJ2-1; D is unclear. Per germline, CDR1 MDHEN and CDR2 SYDVKM. The CDR3 is 15 residues long. V lost 2 bases, J lost 4 bases, and 12 bases lay in between. The CDR3 here is CASSLRSPMYNEQFF. The CDR3 bases are TGTGCCAGCAGTTTAAGGTCCCCGATGTACAATGAGCAGTTCTTC.

This sequence joins TRBV5-4 and TRBJ2-5, with TRBD1 matching 7 bases. This CDR3 is built from 14 residues. Losses at the gene ends were 3 bases for V and 4 bases for J; bases not matched to a gene: 6. Looked up from germline, CDR1 is SGHNT and CDR2 is YYREEE (reference sequence). The DNA for the CDR3 is TGTGCCAGCAGCTCGAGGACAGGAGGAGAGACCCAGTACTTC. This encodes CASSSRTGGETQYF.

The rearrangement uses TRBV9 and TRBJ1-6, with D uncertain. Per germline, CDR1 SGDLS and CDR2 YYNGEE. This CDR3 spans 15 amino acids. V lost 3 bases and J 8 bases, leaving 15 bases between the germline ends. The DNA of the CDR3 is TGTGCCAGCAGCGCCGGCCGAACCGGGGATTCACCCCTCCACTTT. Amino acid sequence: CASSAGRTGDSPLHF.

This sequence joins TRBV7-9 and TRBJ2-1; no definite D call. Trimming shortened V by 8 bases and J by 0 bases, and 8 bases separated the two germline ends. The CDR3 covers 13 residues. Germline V gives CDR1 SEHNR, CDR2 FQNEAQ (reference sequence). The CDR3 DNA follows: TGTGCCAGCCCAGGCCTCTCCTACAATGAGCAGTTCTTC. It yields the protein CASPGLSYNEQFF.

CDR3 region: CAWSEVDSPLHF. CDR3 DNA: TGTGCCTGGAGTGAAGTAGATTCACCCCTCCACTTT. The chain employs TRBV30 and TRBJ1-6; no clear D gene. The germline V and J ends were trimmed by 1 base and 8 bases, with 6 bases remaining between them. The CDR3 is 12 residues long. CDR1 is GTSNPN and CDR2 is SVGIG in the germline V gene (reference sequence). The full variable domain, completed using reference TRBV30 and TRBJ1-6, is SQTIHQWPATLVQPVGSPLSLECTVEGTSNPNLYWYRQAAGRGLQLLFYSVGIGQISSEVPQNLSASRPQDRQFILSSKKLLLSDSGFYLCAWSEVDSPLHFGNGTRLTVT.

This clone was recorded a few times. The chain links TRBV2 to TRBJ1-1; no definite D call. This CDR3 is built from 16 residues. Germline V gives CDR1 SNHLY, CDR2 FYNNEI. The V end was cut by 3 bases, the J end by 2 bases, with 16 bases between. CDR3 sequence (DNA): TGTGCCAGCAGTGATTGGAGGTTGGATGGAAACACTGAAGCTTTCTTT. Residues: CASSDWRLDGNTEAFF. Full variable domain (remainder filled in from reference TRBV2 and TRBJ1-1): EPEVTQTPSHQVTQMGQEVILRCVPISNHLYFYWYRQILGQKVEFLVSFYNNEISEKSEIFDDQFSVERPDGSNFTLKIRSTKLEDSAMYFCASSDWRLDGNTEAFFGQGTRLTVV.

CDR3 in amino acids: CASGLPGIPYGYTF. In DNA form, the CDR3 reads TGTGCCAGCGGCCTACCCGGGATACCCTATGGCTACACCTTC. The chain links TRBV7-2 to TRBJ1-2; unclear D gene. Looked up from germline, CDR1 is SGHTA and CDR2 is FQGNSA. CDR3 size: 14 residues. Trimming left V 8 bases short and J 4 bases short, with 17 bases between.

V and J are TRBV5-1 and TRBJ2-5; a possible D gene is TRBD2 (6 bases). The CDR3 has 14 amino acids. Germline V gives CDR1 SGHRS, CDR2 YFSETQ. V was cut by 2 bases and J by 5 bases, with 13 bases left in between. The CDR3 DNA follows: TGCGCCAGCAGCTTACCAGCGGGCCCGGAGACCCAGTACTTC. As protein: CASSLPAGPETQYF.

The chain carries TRBV9 and TRBJ2-2; 13 nucleotides match TRBD2. This CDR3 contains 15 residues. J was trimmed by 6 bases and V by 2 bases; bases with no gene match: 1. Germline V lookup: CDR1 SGDLS, CDR2 YYNGEE. The chain's CDR3 is CASSVGLAGAGELFF. The DNA of the CDR3 is TGTGCCAGCAGCGTCGGACTAGCGGGAGCCGGGGAGCTGTTTTTT.

CDR3 sequence reads: CASSREGFLYEQYF. CDR3 bases: TGTGCCAGCAGCCGGGAGGGCTTTCTCTACGAGCAGTACTTC. The genes are TRBV7-2 and TRBJ2-7; TRBD2 matches 8 bases. Germline V gene sequence: CDR1 SGHTA, CDR2 FQGNSA. CDR3 length: 14 amino acids. After removal of 5 bases from V and 3 bases from J, the junction contained 6 bases not matched to a gene.

V gene TRBV6-5 combines with J gene TRBJ2-1, with 8 bases lining up with TRBD2. The CDR3 has 13 amino acids. With 6 bases clipped from V and 9 bases from J, the junction kept 7 bases outside the gene matches. Germline-derived CDR1 and CDR2 are MNHEY and SVGAGI. The CDR3 DNA is TGTGCCAGCAGCCCGGGACTAGATCTTGAGCAGTTCTTC. Its translation: CASSPGLDLEQFF.

CDR3 nucleotide sequence: TGTGCCAGTCAGTCACTCCTAGCGGGAGTGCATCAAGATACGCAGTATTTT. It is translated as CASQSLLAGVHQDTQYF. The chain combines TRBV28 with TRBJ2-3; 10 bases are shared with TRBD2. Germline-derived CDR1 and CDR2 are MDHEN and SYDVKM. J lost 5 bases, V lost 9 bases, and 17 bases had no gene match. The CDR3 contains 17 residues.

The genes are TRBV6-1 and TRBJ2-3; perhaps D is TRBD1 or TRBD2 (5 bases each). Trimming removed 1 base at V and 0 bases at J, with 17 bases between. Germline CDR1 MNHNS, CDR2 SASEGT. The CDR3 has 18 residues. DNA for the CDR3: TGTGCCAGCAGTGAAGTGGGGGTTGGGGACCGTAGCACAGATACGCAGTATTTT. Protein product: CASSEVGVGDRSTDTQYF.

This sequence joins TRBV5-1 and TRBJ2-2; D is undetermined. This CDR3 is 16 amino acids long. Germline values: CDR1 SGHRS, CDR2 YFSETQ. V lost 0 bases, J lost 2 bases, and 11 bases lay in between. The CDR3 region is CASSLAFAPNTGELFF. Written as DNA, the CDR3 is TGCGCCAGCAGCTTGGCGTTCGCCCCAAACACCGGGGAGCTGTTTTTT. Based on the CDR3 plus reference TRBV5-1 and TRBJ2-2, the full variable domain is KAGVTQTPRYLIKTRGQQVTLSCSPISGHRSVSWYQQTPGQGLQFLFEYFSETQRNKGNFPGRFSGRQFSNSRSEMNVSTLELGDSALYLCASSLAFAPNTGELFFGEGSRLTVL.

This rearrangement joins TRBV4-2 to TRBJ2-7, with D unclear. The CDR3 is 15 residues long. V gave up 2 bases and J gave up 2 bases, with 13 bases separating them. From germline, CDR1 is LGHNA and CDR2 YNFKEQ. Here the CDR3 DNA reads TGTGCCAGCAGCCAAAACGACTGGCGCACCTACGAGCAGTACTTC. Translating gives CASSQNDWRTYEQYF.

This clone was counted a single time. The chain joins TRBV7-2 to TRBJ1-6, with 8 positions matching TRBD1. This CDR3 contains 13 residues. CDR1 SGHTA and CDR2 FQGNSA come from the germline V gene. Trimming cost V 6 bases and J 8 bases; bases outside gene matches: 3. The CDR3 loop is CASRGQGDSPLHF. The CDR3 DNA is TGTGCCAGCAGAGGACAGGGTGATTCACCCCTCCACTTT.

This rearrangement joins TRBV10-3 to TRBJ2-3; no clear D. The germline V and J ends were trimmed by 7 bases and 2 bases, with 13 bases remaining between them. CDR1 is ENHRY, CDR2 SYGVKD, per germline. The CDR3 extends over 14 amino acids. The CDR3 sequence is CAIKRGFDTDTQYF. The CDR3, as DNA: TGTGCCATCAAACGAGGTTTTGACACAGATACGCAGTATTTT.

The chain is built from TRBV6-1 and TRBJ1-5, with unresolved D. Germline V CDR1 and CDR2: MNHNS, SASEGT. This CDR3 has 13 residues. The V end was cut by 2 bases, the J end by 7 bases, with 9 bases between. Written as DNA, the CDR3 is TGTGCCAGCAGTGAATTTGCAGAGCAGCCCCAGCATTTT. Protein product: CASSEFAEQPQHF.

This sequence joins TRBV5-4 and TRBJ2-1; D possibly corresponds to TRBD2 (5 bases). Trimming removed 0 bases from V and 2 bases from J, with 6 bases in between. CDR1 and CDR2 from the germline V gene are SGHNT and YYREEE (reference sequence). The CDR3 totals 14 residues. In DNA, the CDR3 is TGTGCCAGCAGCTTGGGCGGGCCCTACAATGAGCAGTTCTTC. Amino acid sequence: CASSLGGPYNEQFF.

V is TRBV10-3 and J is TRBJ2-3, with 8 bases fitting TRBD2. The CDR3 loop spans 15 amino acids. V was clipped by 5 bases and J by 0 bases; unmatched bases: 4. The V gene's germline CDR1 is ENHRY and CDR2 SYGVKD. CDR3 region: CAISLAGLSTDTQYF. CDR3 sequence (DNA): TGTGCCATCAGTTTAGCGGGGTTGAGCACAGATACGCAGTATTTT.

The gene calls are TRBV28 and TRBJ2-6, with D uncertain. In germline, CDR1 is MDHEN, CDR2 SYDVKM. Trimming took 7 bases from V and 0 from J, leaving 13 bases between them. The CDR3 has 16 amino acids. The CDR3 loop reads CASISGDDSGANVLTF. CDR3 sequence (DNA): TGTGCCAGCATTTCAGGAGACGACTCTGGGGCCAACGTCCTGACTTTC.

The chain is built from TRBV7-2 and TRBJ2-7, with TRBD2 matching over 8 bases. CDR3 size: 12 residues. Germline V CDR1 and CDR2: SGHTA, FQGNSA. The junction had 9 bases not matched to a gene; V was cut back by 5 bases and J by 12 bases. DNA for the CDR3: TGTGCCAGCAGCCCTCTCGCGGGGGGCCTGTACTTC. Residues: CASSPLAGGLYF.

The J gene is TRBJ2-7, the V gene TRBV10-3, with D perhaps TRBD2 (6 bases). Per the germline V gene, CDR1 is ENHRY and CDR2 is SYGVKD. The CDR3 runs 14 residues. V was pared by 5 bases and J by 0 bases, with 11 bases between. In DNA form, the CDR3 reads TGTGCCATCAGTCCTAGCGAAGACTCCTACGAGCAGTACTTC. Translation: CAISPSEDSYEQYF.

The chain recombines TRBV5-8 with TRBJ2-1, with 8 nucleotides matching TRBD2. The CDR3 length is 16 residues. Germline V gives CDR1 SGHTS, CDR2 YDEGEE. V trimming: 6 bases; J trimming: 1 base; junction bases outside the gene matches: 9. The CDR3 sequence is CASIPGRGRSYNEQFF. CDR3 sequence (DNA): TGTGCCAGCATCCCCGGGAGGGGGAGGTCCTACAATGAGCAGTTCTTC.

This chain links TRBV20-1 with TRBJ2-7; D could derive from TRBD1 or TRBD2 (5 bases each). Between the trimmed V and J ends, which lost 7 bases and 4 bases, there was a span of 11 bases. CDR1 is DFQATT and CDR2 is SNEGSKA in the germline V gene (reference sequence). CDR3 length: 11 amino acids. CDR3 DNA: TGCAGTGGTGGGGGTTTATACGAGCAGTACTTC. Translated, it gives CSGGGLYEQYF.

CDR3 region: CASSQATVTEAFF. The CDR3 nucleotides are TGTGCCAGCAGCCAGGCGACAGTCACTGAAGCTTTCTTT. The V call is TRBV14, the J call TRBJ1-1; maybe TRBD1 (5 bases). Germline loops: CDR1 SGHDN, CDR2 FVKESK. V lost 3 bases and J 4 bases, leaving 9 bases between the germline ends. This CDR3 is built from 13 residues.

The V and J genes are TRBV7-9 and TRBJ2-7; 11 bases agree with TRBD1. This CDR3 is 15 amino acids long. Germline V gene lookup returns CDR1 SEHNR and CDR2 FQNEAQ (reference sequence). V lost 4 bases, J lost 4 bases, and 6 bases stayed unmatched. As DNA, the CDR3 is TGTGCCAGCAGCTCGTGGACAGGGGGCTCTTACGAGCAGTACTTC. Protein: CASSSWTGGSYEQYF.

The rearrangement joins TRBV29-1 to TRBJ1-2; D uncertain. Germline CDR1 SQVTM, CDR2 ANQGSEA. The ends were cut back, 0 bases at V and 5 bases at J, with 10 bases in the middle. CDR3 length: 13 residues. CDR3 DNA sequence: TGCAGCGTTGAAGATCGTGAAGGGTATGGCTACACCTTC. Amino acids: CSVEDREGYGYTF.

The chain is built from TRBV7-2 and TRBJ1-1; no definite D call. Germline CDR1 SGHTA, CDR2 FQGNSA. Deletions cut 5 bases from V and 7 bases from J, with 14 bases between. The CDR3 loop spans 13 amino acids. The DNA for the CDR3 is TGTGCCAGCAGCGCTGGACGTGTTGGTGAAGCTTTCTTT. Amino acids: CASSAGRVGEAFF.

The chain recombines TRBV10-3 with TRBJ1-2, with D possibly matching TRBD1 (6 bases). The CDR3 covers 12 residues. V lost 11 bases and J 4 bases, leaving 14 bases between the germline ends. Germline CDR1 is ENHRY and CDR2 is SYGVKD. CDR3 amino acids: CAVGQPSYGYTF. The CDR3 DNA reads as TGTGCCGTCGGACAGCCCTCCTATGGCTACACCTTC.